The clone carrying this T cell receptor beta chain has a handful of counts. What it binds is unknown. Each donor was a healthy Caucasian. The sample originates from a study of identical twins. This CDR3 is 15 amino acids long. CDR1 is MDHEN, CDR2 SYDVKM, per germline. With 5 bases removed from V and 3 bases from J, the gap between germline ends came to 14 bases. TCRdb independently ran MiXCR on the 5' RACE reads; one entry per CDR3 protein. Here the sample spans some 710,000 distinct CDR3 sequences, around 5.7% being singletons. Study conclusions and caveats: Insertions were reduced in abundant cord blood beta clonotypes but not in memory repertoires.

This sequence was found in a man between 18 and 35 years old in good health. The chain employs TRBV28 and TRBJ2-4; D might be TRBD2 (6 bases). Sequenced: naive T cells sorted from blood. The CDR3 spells CASSHDRDFKNIQYF. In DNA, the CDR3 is TGTGCCAGCAGTCACGATCGGGACTTCAAAAACATTCAGTACTTC.